Following are 4 T cell receptor beta chains from one sample sequenced in a study of T cells in Graves' hyperthyroidism and ophthalmopathy. Using RNA transcripts as the source, TCR beta CDR3 regions were amplified. TCR CDR3 underwent first-round RT-PCR with the HTBI primer set. TCRdb ran MiXCR on the multiplex PCR reads and lists one entry per CDR3 protein. The sample carries hundreds of thousands of distinct CDR3 sequences, 46% recorded once. Sample: peripheral blood or thyroid tissue (not recorded which). The receptors derive from a woman aged 18-30 years with Graves' hyperthyroidism.

J is TRBJ1-2 and V is TRBV11-1; the match to TRBD1 covers 7 bases. This CDR3 is 15 amino acids long. Germline CDR1 and CDR2: SGHAT and FQDESV (reference sequence). J gave up 10 bases and V 5 bases, and 16 bases lay outside the gene matches. CDR3 amino acids: CASSHPDRLFGLYTF. CDR3 sequence (DNA): TGTGCCAGCAGCCACCCGGACAGGCTGTTCGGGCTCTACACCTTC.

This clonotype has only one observation. The chain joins TRBV20-1 to TRBJ2-2; TRBD2 matches 8 bases. CDR3 length: 15 residues. Germline lookup yields CDR1 DFQATT and CDR2 SNEGSKA (reference sequence). The V gene end was trimmed by 5 bases and the J gene end by 0 bases; junction bases not matched to a gene: 5. CDR3: CSASQTSANTGELFF. The CDR3 DNA sequence: TGCAGTGCTTCTCAGACTAGCGCGAACACCGGGGAGCTGTTTTTT.

The chain uses TRBV5-5 and TRBJ1-5; the D is unclear. Between the trimmed V and J ends, which lost 0 bases and 2 bases, there was a span of 9 bases. The CDR3 length is 15 residues. Germline CDR1 and CDR2: SGHKS and YYEKEE (reference sequence). CDR3 sequence reads: CASSLGVEGNQPQHF. The CDR3 DNA reads TGTGCCAGCAGCTTGGGGGTTGAGGGCAATCAGCCCCAGCATTTT.

This chain joins TRBV4-1 and TRBJ2-7; 9 positions match TRBD1. The CDR3 has 16 amino acids. Germline CDR1 is MGHRA and CDR2 is YSYEKL. V gave up 3 bases and J gave up 1 base; unmatched junction bases: 7. CDR3 sequence: CASSQLTGGISYEQYF. The DNA of the CDR3 is TGCGCCAGCAGCCAGTTAACAGGGGGCATTTCCTACGAGCAGTACTTC.